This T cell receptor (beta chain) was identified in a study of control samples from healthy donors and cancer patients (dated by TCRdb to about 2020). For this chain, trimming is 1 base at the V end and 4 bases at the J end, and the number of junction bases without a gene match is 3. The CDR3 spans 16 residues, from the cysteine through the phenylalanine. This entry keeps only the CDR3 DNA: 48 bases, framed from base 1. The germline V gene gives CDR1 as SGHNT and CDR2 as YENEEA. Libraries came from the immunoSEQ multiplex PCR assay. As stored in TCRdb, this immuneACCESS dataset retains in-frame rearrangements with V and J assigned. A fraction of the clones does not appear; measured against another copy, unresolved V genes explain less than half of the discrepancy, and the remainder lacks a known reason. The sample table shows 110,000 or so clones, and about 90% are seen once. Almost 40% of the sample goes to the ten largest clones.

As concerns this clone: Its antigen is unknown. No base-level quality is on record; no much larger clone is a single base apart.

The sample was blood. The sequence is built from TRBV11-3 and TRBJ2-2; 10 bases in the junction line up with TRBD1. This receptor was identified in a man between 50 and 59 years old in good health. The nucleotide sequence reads TGTGCCAGCAGCTTAGGGACAGGGGGAGGCACCGGGGAGCTGTTTTTT. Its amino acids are CASSLGTGGGTGELFF.